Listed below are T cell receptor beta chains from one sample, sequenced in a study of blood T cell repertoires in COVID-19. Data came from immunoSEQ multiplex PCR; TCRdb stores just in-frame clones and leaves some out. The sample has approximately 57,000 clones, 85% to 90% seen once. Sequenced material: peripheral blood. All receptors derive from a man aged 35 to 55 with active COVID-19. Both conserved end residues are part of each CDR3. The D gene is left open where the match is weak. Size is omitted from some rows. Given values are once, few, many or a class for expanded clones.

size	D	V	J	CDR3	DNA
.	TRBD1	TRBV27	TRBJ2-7	CASSLRGTGSYEQYF	TGTGCCAGCAGTTTACGCGGGACAGGGTCGTACGAGCAGTACTTC
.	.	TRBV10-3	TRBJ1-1	CAIGRQQDTEAFF	TGTGCCATCGGTCGGCAACAGGACACTGAAGCTTTCTTT
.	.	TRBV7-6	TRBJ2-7	CASSLYGAYEQYF	TGTGCCAGCAGCTTATACGGGGCCTACGAGCAGTACTTC
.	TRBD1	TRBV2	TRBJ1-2	CASRAGGYYGYTF	TGTGCCAGCAGGGCAGGGGGCTACTATGGCTACACCTTC
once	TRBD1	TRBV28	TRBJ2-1	CASSLWGEGGRRNEQFF	TGTGCCAGCAGTTTATGGGGGGAAGGGGGCCGGCGGAATGAGCAGTTCTTC
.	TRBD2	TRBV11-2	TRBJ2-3	CASSFRLAASTDTQYF	TGTGCCAGCAGCTTTCGACTAGCGGCTAGCACAGATACGCAGTATTTT
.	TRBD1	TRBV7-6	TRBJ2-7	CASSLGQGANEQYF	TGTGCCAGCAGCCTTGGACAGGGGGCGAACGAGCAGTACTTC
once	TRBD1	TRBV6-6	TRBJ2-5	CASSGRQGGQETQYF	TGTGCCAGCAGTGGGAGACAGGGGGGGCAAGAGACCCAGTACTTC
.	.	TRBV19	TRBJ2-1	CASSIQGREEQFF	TGTGCCAGTAGTATTCAGGGCCGCGAGGAGCAGTTCTTC
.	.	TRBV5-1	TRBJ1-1	CASSVSEALNTEAFF	TGCGCCAGCAGCGTCTCCGAGGCCCTGAACACTGAAGCTTTCTTT
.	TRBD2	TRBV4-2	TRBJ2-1	CASSQDLRGRTYNEQFF	TGTGCCAGCAGCCAAGATCTTCGCGGGAGGACCTACAATGAGCAGTTCTTC